The 26 T cell receptor beta chains in this list originate from one sample, sequenced in a study of T cell responses to AZD1222 COVID-19 vaccine. TCRdb's copy holds only in-frame clones and misses some; the assay was immunoSEQ multiplex PCR. The profile covers some 120,000 clones, with 75% to 90% appearing a single time and roughly 3.9% taken by the ten largest. Sequenced here: peripheral blood, sampled on day 0 of MenACWY control vaccination. The source is an adult in good health.

J is TRBJ1-6 and V is TRBV11-2; 7 bases align to TRBD1. This CDR3 is built from 16 residues. V shed 1 base and J 8 bases; nucleotides not matched to a gene: 8. Germline V CDR1 and CDR2: SGHAT, FQNNGV. The CDR3 DNA reads TGTGCCAGCAGCTTAGGAGGGACAGAGGGAGATTCACCCCTCCACTTT. It yields the protein CASSLGGTEGDSPLHF.

The rearrangement joins TRBV4-3 to TRBJ2-2; the D call may be TRBD1 or TRBD2 (6 bases each). With 0 bases removed from V and 7 bases from J, the gap between germline ends came to 21 bases. This CDR3 is built from 18 residues. The germline CDR1 and CDR2 sequences are LGHNA and YSLEER. CDR3 in DNA: TGCGCCAGCAGCCAAGATGGGAACAGGAAGGGGGGCAACGGGGAGCTGTTTTTT. Its translation is CASSQDGNRKGGNGELFF.

The chain is built from TRBV6-5 and TRBJ2-3; 8 bases agree with TRBD2. Germline V gene lookup returns CDR1 MNHEY and CDR2 SVGAGI. The V and J ends lost 11 bases and 1 base, in that order; junction bases with no gene match: 8. This CDR3 region has 14 residues. CDR3 in amino acids: CALSGEMGTDTQYF. In DNA, the CDR3 is TGTGCCCTTAGCGGGGAGATGGGCACAGATACGCAGTATTTT.

V gene TRBV23-1 combines with J gene TRBJ1-2; D unclear. TRBV23-1 is flagged as an ORF with uncertain function. The length of the CDR3 is 13 residues. Deletions cut 2 bases from V and 2 bases from J, with 6 bases between. The CDR3 sequence is CASSQGNNYGYTF. The CDR3, as DNA: TGCGCCAGCAGTCAAGGGAACAACTATGGCTACACCTTC.

The CDR3 sequence: CASSQDLSGDYGYTF. The CDR3 DNA reads as TGCGCCAGCAGCCAAGATCTTTCGGGAGACTATGGCTACACCTTC. V and J are TRBV4-3 and TRBJ1-2; no firm D call. The CDR3 is 15 amino acids. The germline gives CDR1 LGHNA, CDR2 YSLEER. The V gene lost 0 bases and the J gene lost 3 bases, with 11 bases spanning the gap.

A few counts support this clone. This chain connects TRBV7-2 to TRBJ2-5, with 11 bases identical to TRBD1. J was trimmed by 5 bases and V by 5 bases; bases with no gene match: 1. The CDR3 is made up of 13 amino acids. Germline V gives CDR1 SGHTA, CDR2 FQGNSA. CDR3 amino acids: CASSRDRGETQYF. The DNA of the CDR3 is TGTGCCAGCAGCAGGGACAGGGGGGAGACCCAGTACTTC.

The chain employs TRBV10-3 and TRBJ2-3, with 7 bases that match TRBD1. CDR3 length equals 14 residues. Germline V gene lookup returns CDR1 ENHRY and CDR2 SYGVKD. The V gene end was trimmed by 0 bases and the J gene end by 5 bases; junction bases not matched to a gene: 2. This CDR3 reads CAISESGTEDTQYF. The CDR3 DNA reads TGTGCCATCAGTGAGTCTGGGACAGAAGATACGCAGTATTTT.

The CDR3 bases are TGCGCCAGCAGCCAAGATGGGTATAGCAATCAGCCCCAGCATTTT. Protein: CASSQDGYSNQPQHF. V usage is TRBV4-3 and J usage is TRBJ1-5; D ambiguous. The CDR3 runs 15 residues. CDR1 and CDR2 (germline): LGHNA, YSLEER. Trimming pared 0 bases from V and 0 bases from J, leaving 6 bases between.

This chain connects TRBV5-6 to TRBJ2-1; D is unclear. The CDR3 has 14 amino acids. The germline V gene has CDR1 SGHDT and CDR2 YYEEEE. V dropped 2 bases and J dropped 4 bases, with 10 bases sitting between them. DNA of the CDR3: TGTGCCAGCAGCTTTCCGACAAAATACAATGAGCAGTTCTTC. This sequence encodes CASSFPTKYNEQFF.

This clone came up once. The chain is built from TRBV27 and TRBJ2-7, with 9 bases lining up with TRBD2. Germline V gene sequence: CDR1 MNHEY, CDR2 SMNVEV (reference sequence). CDR3 length equals 15 residues. The trim removed 5 bases at V and 3 bases at J, leaving 8 bases unmatched. This chain's CDR3 is CASSRAGGADYEQYF. CDR3 DNA: TGTGCCAGCAGTCGCGCGGGGGGGGCCGACTACGAGCAGTACTTC.

V gene TRBV9 combines with J gene TRBJ1-2; D is perhaps TRBD1 (5 bases). Trimming left V 0 bases short and J 4 bases short, with 7 bases between. This CDR3 has 13 amino acids. Germline V gene sequence: CDR1 SGDLS, CDR2 YYNGEE. In DNA, the CDR3 is TGTGCCAGCAGCGTAGACGGGGGCTATGGCTACACCTTC. It yields the protein CASSVDGGYGYTF.

The J gene is TRBJ1-4, the V gene TRBV4-3; D is uncertain. Germline CDR1 and CDR2: LGHNA and YSLEER. V lost 0 bases to trimming and J lost 3 bases, with 11 bases between them. The CDR3 totals 16 residues. In DNA, the CDR3 is TGCGCCAGCAGCCAAGATCTCGGGGAACCTAATGAAAAACTGTTTTTT. This translates into CASSQDLGEPNEKLFF.

The chain carries TRBV7-3 and TRBJ2-1; TRBD1 matches at 7 bases. J lost 5 bases, V lost 1 base, and 8 bases had no gene match. CDR3 length: 16 amino acids. CDR1 is SGHTA and CDR2 is FQGTGA in the germline V gene. The CDR3 protein is CASSLIPTGIDNEQFF. CDR3 DNA sequence: TGTGCCAGCAGCTTAATCCCGACAGGGATAGACAATGAGCAGTTCTTC.

The rearrangement uses TRBV5-6 and TRBJ2-1, with D unresolved. Germline-derived CDR1 and CDR2 are SGHDT and YYEEEE. The germline V and J ends were trimmed by 0 bases and 2 bases, with 9 bases remaining between them. The CDR3 extends over 15 amino acids. Here the CDR3 reads CASSLVWNTYNEQFF. CDR3 nucleotide sequence: TGTGCCAGCAGCTTGGTGTGGAATACCTACAATGAGCAGTTCTTC.

CDR3 DNA: TGTGCCAGCAGCGTAGGAGGTGCGGGGGTCTCAGATACGCAGTATTTT. Amino acid sequence: CASSVGGAGVSDTQYF. The genes are TRBV9 and TRBJ2-3; 7 nucleotides align to TRBD2. Germline CDR1 reads SGDLS; CDR2 reads YYNGEE. The V and J ends lost 0 bases and 4 bases, in that order; junction bases with no gene match: 8. The length of the CDR3 is 16 residues.

The V call is TRBV13, the J call TRBJ1-1; unclear D gene. The V gene lost 0 bases and the J gene lost 1 base, with 9 bases spanning the gap. The germline CDR1 and CDR2 sequences are PRHDT and FYEKMQ (reference sequence). The CDR3 is made up of 15 amino acids. The CDR3 loop reads CASSLGGRANTEAFF. The CDR3 DNA reads as TGTGCCAGCAGCTTAGGGGGCAGAGCGAACACTGAAGCTTTCTTT.

The chain couples TRBV2 to TRBJ1-5; a possible D gene is TRBD1 (6 bases). V lost 6 bases and J 6 bases, leaving 15 bases between the germline ends. CDR1 and CDR2 from the germline V gene are SNHLY and FYNNEI. The length of the CDR3 is 14 residues. CDR3 amino acids: CASRQQGGSQPQHF. CDR3 DNA: TGTGCCAGCAGGCAACAGGGTGGAAGTCAGCCCCAGCATTTT.

The rearrangement joins TRBV5-1 to TRBJ1-4; D not certain. The V gene lost 0 bases and the J gene lost 5 bases, with 11 bases spanning the gap. Germline CDR1 reads SGHRS; CDR2 reads YFSETQ. CDR3 size: 15 residues. The CDR3 DNA follows: TGCGCCAGCAGCTTGGTCACCGGACCCAATGAAAAACTGTTTTTT. Its translation: CASSLVTGPNEKLFF.

The chain uses TRBV29-1 and TRBJ2-5; D possibly corresponds to TRBD2 (5 bases). The germline V and J ends were trimmed by 1 base and 4 bases, with 13 bases remaining between them. Germline lookup yields CDR1 SQVTM and CDR2 ANQGSEA. The CDR3 has 14 residues. CDR3 sequence reads: CSVEVGSLRETQYF. The CDR3 DNA sequence: TGCAGCGTTGAAGTTGGGAGCCTACGAGAGACCCAGTACTTC.

This clone was recorded once. This chain connects TRBV7-2 to TRBJ1-5; no reliable D call. CDR3 length: 13 amino acids. Trimming took off 3 bases at V and 0 bases at J, with 3 bases between the two ends. Germline V gives CDR1 SGHTA, CDR2 FQGNSA. The CDR3 DNA reads TGTGCCAGCAGCTTTTCTAGCAATCAGCCCCAGCATTTT. Protein product: CASSFSSNQPQHF.

The rearrangement links TRBV9 to TRBJ1-5; D is undetermined. CDR1 and CDR2 (germline): SGDLS, YYNGEE. The CDR3 runs to 15 residues. V lost 3 bases, J lost 1 base, and 11 bases lay in between. The CDR3: CASSATEKSNQPQHF. The DNA of the CDR3 is TGTGCCAGCAGCGCGACCGAAAAGAGCAATCAGCCCCAGCATTTT.

The chain carries TRBV7-6 and TRBJ2-2, with TRBD2 matching 13 bases. Germline assignment: CDR1 SGHVS and CDR2 FNYEAQ. The J segment lost 0 bases and the V segment lost 4 bases, leaving 5 bases of the junction unmatched. The CDR3 contains 18 residues. CDR3 bases: TGTGCCAGCAGCTGGACTAGCGGGGGAGCAGCGAACACCGGGGAGCTGTTTTTT. Protein product: CASSWTSGGAANTGELFF.

The chain employs TRBV5-4 and TRBJ2-7; the match to TRBD2 covers 9 bases. The germline V gene encodes CDR1 SGHNT and CDR2 YYREEE (reference sequence). J was trimmed by 3 bases and V by 2 bases; bases with no gene match: 15. The CDR3 is 18 residues long. The CDR3 DNA reads as TGTGCCAGCAGCTTATCGCGACGGTTTAGCGGGGGTGTCTACGAGCAGTACTTC. Translation gives CASSLSRRFSGGVYEQYF. Filled out from reference TRBV5-4 and TRBJ2-7, the complete variable domain reads ETGVTQSPTHLIKTRGQQVTLRCSSQSGHNTVSWYQQALGQGPQFIFQYYREEENGRGNFPPRFSGLQFPNYSSELNVNALELDDSALYLCASSLSRRFSGGVYEQYFGPGTRLTVT.

This clone showed up just a few times. The chain has TRBV2 and TRBJ1-6; D ambiguous. V gave up 9 bases and J gave up 5 bases, with 8 bases separating them. Per germline, CDR1 SNHLY and CDR2 FYNNEI. The CDR3 is 12 amino acids. The CDR3 loop is CASCQNNSPLHF. The DNA of the CDR3 is TGTGCCAGTTGTCAGAATAATTCACCCCTCCACTTT.

The chain is built from TRBV25-1 and TRBJ1-2; perhaps TRBD1 as D (5 bases). CDR1 is MGHDK, CDR2 SYGVNS, per germline. The CDR3 sequence is 12 residues long. With 3 bases removed from V and 8 bases from J, the gap between germline ends came to 10 bases. In DNA, the CDR3 is TGTGCCAGCAGTGACGGGGGGTTCGGCTACACCTTC. This codes for CASSDGGFGYTF.

The chain joins TRBV9 to TRBJ1-4, with D unresolved. This CDR3 is built from 15 residues. Germline CDR1 and CDR2: SGDLS and YYNGEE. The V and J ends lost 3 bases and 7 bases respectively, with 16 bases between them. The CDR3 DNA sequence: TGTGCCAGCAGCGAAACGGGCTCCGGCGGTGAAAAACTGTTTTTT. The encoded protein is CASSETGSGGEKLFF.